This T cell receptor (beta chain) was obtained from a study of blood T cell repertoires in COVID-19 (dated by TCRdb to about 2020). General notes on the study: Samples covering the acute and convalescent phases of COVID-19 were provided by collaborators in the United States, Italy and Spain. A de-identified subject ID, COVID-19 status, age in years and sex were almost always included in the sample metadata. Where available, HLA class I and class II types were obtained from metadata supplied by the sample provider rather than from assay-based typing. The repertoires were released in a freely available public database intended as a resource for research on the immune response to SARS-CoV-2. The samples were drawn from two sources: the first 160 participants of the ongoing ImmuneRACE study, and fewer than 1,500 subjects contributed by 6 global collaborators. Deeply sampled blood TCRbeta repertoires from subjects exposed to, actively infected with, or recovered from COVID-19 were included in the dataset. The material from the prospective study consisted of cDNA or gDNA derived from T cells, B-cell-depleted T cells, or PBMCs.

The full study reports these points: The quantity of clinical and demographic metadata differed by source and by participant and was supplied without curation.

This clone was found a few times. It has no known antigen specificity. No much larger clone is present one base from it, and per-base qualities are unavailable. The immunoSEQ Assay, a bias-controlled multiplex PCR, was used to amplify TCRbeta CDR3 regions from genomic DNA. The study's own analysis went as follows. Within the assay, amplification of reference gene primers was used to estimate how many nucleated cells each sample contained. Sequence reads were collapsed and filtered to measure the absolute abundance of every unique TCRbeta CDR3 rearrangement. For each sample, productive Simpson clonality was calculated by taking the square root of Simpson's diversity index across productive rearrangements. The immuneACCESS repertoire file appears here via TCRdb, limited to in-frame rearrangements. These files lack a portion of the clones; in checked studies, under half of the deficit traces to unresolved V genes, and the cause of the others is not known. That table supplies the V and J calls and clone size; D and trimming were determined from the DNA. The sample profile shows around 76,000 clones; more than 75% of them were found once. 25% to 30% of the sample is in the top ten clones.

V is trimmed back by 4 bases and J by 3 bases, and the junction contains 6 bases that no gene match accounts for. The CDR3 holds 15 amino acids from the cysteine to the phenylalanine. The sequence is cut down to CDR3 DNA, 45 bases in frame from base 1. The germline V gene (reference sequence) provides CDR1 LNHDA and CDR2 SQIVND. Each collaborating institution followed its own protocols to collect whole blood in K2EDTA tubes. Collaborator samples were shipped for TCRbeta analysis as frozen whole blood, isolated PBMCs, or DNA extracted from either sample type. Source material: peripheral blood. This TCR was recovered from a woman of 80 years or more with active or convalescent COVID-19. The receptor chain draws on TRBV19 and TRBJ2-3, with 8 bases aligning to TRBD2. The CDR3 region: CASSKWSGGTDTQYF. The DNA sequence follows: TGTGCCAGTAGTAAATGGAGCGGGGGAACAGATACGCAGTATTTT.